The entry below describes one T cell receptor beta chain. Its specificity is not known. These data belong to a study of T cell responses to AZD1222 COVID-19 vaccine. Only in-frame clones appear in the TCRdb table, and some are missing; sequencing was by immunoSEQ multiplex PCR. The profile shows roughly 120,000 clones, roughly 90% of them singletons. Study-wide results and limits: The donor cohort was predominantly white British with a female majority, and clonal diversity may have been underestimated. Samples come after the peak T cell response, not at day 14. After two AZD1222 doses, spike-specific TCR breadth and depth rose versus day 0.

Recipients boosted at about 4 weeks or about 12 weeks are pooled. This sample comprised peripheral blood, obtained 28 days after the second AZD1222 dose. The clonotype was recovered from an adult who received the AZD1222 COVID-19 vaccine.

CDR3 in DNA: TGTGCCAGCAGGGTTACAGATAACTATGGCTACACCTTC. Its protein product is CASRVTDNYGYTF. The chain links TRBV6-5 to TRBJ1-2; D gene unclear. The CDR3 totals 13 residues. V lost 6 bases and J 1 base, leaving 9 bases between the germline ends. Germline V gene lookup returns CDR1 MNHEY and CDR2 SVGAGI.